This is a list of T cell receptor beta chains from one sample in a study of human T cells and chemical hapten exposure. TCRdb fed the RACE reads into MiXCR, producing one record per CDR3 protein. The sample holds approximately 49,000 distinct CDR3 sequences, less than 9.5% seen once. Sequencing used whole blood, obtained in connection with sensitization to the hapten diphenylcyclopropenone (DPC). Receptors originate from a woman between 45 and 60 years old with alopecia areata. Some clones in this sample may be carry-over from other donors' samples. The conserved cysteine and the conserved F or W are not part of the CDR3 here.

V: TRBV10-3
CDR3: ASGQGGNSPLH

V: TRBV9
CDR3: ASSVANRSPLH

V: TRBV20-1
CDR3: SALLGRALVEQF

V: TRBV18
CDR3: ASSLGLRNEQF

V: TRBV7-2
CDR3: ASSRGLAVVSTDTQY

V: TRBV11-2
CDR3: ASSFFGLDGQETQY

V: TRBV7-9
CDR3: ASSLGVLREPKQNTDTQY

V: TRBV6-6
CDR3: ASRQQTVYNSPLH

V: TRBV11-2
CDR3: ASSLERTRGNTIY

V: TRBV6-2/TRBV6-3
CDR3: ASSYRAGVSYTGELF

V: TRBV20-1
CDR3: SARAHLGEKLF

V: TRBV29-1
CDR3: SARPGLRDTQY

V: TRBV7-2
CDR3: ASSLVGGSQETQY

V: TRBV11-2
CDR3: ASSLDSPAGNTIY

V: TRBV27
CDR3: ASSFTRLYNEQF

V: TRBV10-3
CDR3: AISEPNSPLH

V: TRBV6-2/TRBV6-3
CDR3: ASSYSTSGITDTQY

V: TRBV4-3
CDR3: ASSQEGTSGNEQY

V: TRBV16
CDR3: ASSQAGVSNQPQH

V: TRBV27
CDR3: ASSDRGQPQH

V: TRBV20-1
CDR3: SAPSPGTRRYEQY

V: TRBV6-5
CDR3: ASRGMPGREQY

V: TRBV10-3
CDR3: AVQRNTEAF

V: TRBV10-3
CDR3: AISRTGVGATNEKLF

V: TRBV20-1
CDR3: SARRQGDEQY

V: TRBV20-1
CDR3: SARGISGNLADTQY

V: TRBV20-1
CDR3: SAREDGAGELF

V: TRBV20-1
CDR3: SARPLAEGYNEQF

V: TRBV30
CDR3: AWSERTGSNQPQH

V: TRBV4-3
CDR3: ASSRDRGRGNTEAF

V: TRBV27
CDR3: ASSFFQFPSTEAF

V: TRBV7-9
CDR3: ASQGPGFGYEQY

V: TRBV7-2
CDR3: ASSLRTSGAGLPYNEQF

V: TRBV7-2
CDR3: ASSTFSEQY

V: TRBV20-1
CDR3: SARGSGGLAGTEAF

V: TRBV4-2
CDR3: ASSQGEMETDTQY

V: TRBV7-8
CDR3: ASSLIPGGNTGELF

V: TRBV5-8
CDR3: ASSPRQYHNTEAF

V: TRBV12-3/TRBV12-4
CDR3: ASSLASGGPNEQF

V: TRBV30
CDR3: AWSRGQGVVYEQY

V: TRBV7-2
CDR3: ASSLAGTDFASWH

V: TRBV4-3
CDR3: ASSQLSPGQGNSPLH

V: TRBV25-1
CDR3: ASTGQGNQPQH

V: TRBV7-9
CDR3: ASTLTGGTGVTQY

V: TRBV29-1
CDR3: SVRIGGLNTEAF

V: TRBV6-2/TRBV6-3
CDR3: ASTLAGLGELF

V: TRBV3-1
CDR3: ASSQGGNQPQH

V: TRBV3-1
CDR3: ASSQGRPGEQY

V: TRBV29-1
CDR3: SEGQLPGYGYT

V: TRBV29-1
CDR3: SVGADGYT

V: TRBV7-2
CDR3: ASSSQGLAVDTQY

V: TRBV29-1
CDR3: SVGENGEKLF

V: TRBV20-1
CDR3: SARPPNTEAF

V: TRBV6-6
CDR3: ASRDPDTQY

V: TRBV12-3/TRBV12-4
CDR3: ASSFFGTVREKLF

V: TRBV20-1
CDR3: SARYAGWGITEAF

V: TRBV10-1
CDR3: ASSEFRGIPDTQY

V: TRBV9
CDR3: ASSKTGSVFYNEQF

V: TRBV5-1
CDR3: ASSLNYYEQY